These T cell receptor beta chains were read from a single sample in a study of blood T cell repertoires in COVID-19. The table came from immunoSEQ multiplex PCR; TCRdb's copy has only in-frame clones and leaves some out. The sample carries 190,000 or so clones, around four fifths recorded once. Source material: peripheral blood. The origin of the receptors is a man aged 55 to 70 with COVID-19, enrolled during active disease. The CDR3 runs from the conserved cysteine through the conserved F or W. The order of the fields is V gene, clone size, D gene, J gene, CDR3 DNA, CDR3 protein. D genes are given only for firm matches. Clone size, where shown, is once, few, many, or a class for clones that have expanded.

TRBV30	NA	NA	TRBJ1-1	TGTGCCTTCAAATCAGATAACACTGAAGCTTTCTTT	CAFKSDNTEAFF
TRBV28	NA	TRBD2	TRBJ2-2	TGTGCCAGCATCCCGGGAGGGGGTAACACCGGGGAGCTGTTTTTT	CASIPGGGNTGELFF
TRBV19	NA	NA	TRBJ1-2	TGTGCCAGTAGTATAGACACTCGCGGTGGCTACACCTTC	CASSIDTRGGYTF
TRBV14	NA	NA	TRBJ1-1	TGTGCCAGCAGCCAAGCGGGAGAGACTGAAGCTTTCTTT	CASSQAGETEAFF
TRBV14	once	NA	TRBJ1-1	TGTGCCAGCAGGCTGGGCCCATTCGGTAACACTGAAGCTTTCTTT	CASRLGPFGNTEAFF
TRBV27	NA	NA	TRBJ2-6	TGTGCCAGCAGTTACGGGAACTCTGGGGCCAACGTCCTGACTTTC	CASSYGNSGANVLTF
TRBV3-1/TRBV3-2	NA	NA	TRBJ1-3	TGTGCCAGCAGCCAAGACAACTCTGGAAACACCATATATTTT	CASSQDNSGNTIYF
TRBV27	NA	TRBD1	TRBJ2-5	TGTGCCAGCAGCCGACAGGGGATAGGAGAGACCCAGTACTTC	CASSRQGIGETQYF
TRBV18	NA	TRBD2	TRBJ2-7	TGTGCCAGCTCACCAAACGGGGGAGGGTCCTACGAGCAGTACTTC	CASSPNGGGSYEQYF
TRBV21-1	NA	NA	TRBJ1-5	TGTGCCAGCAGCAAAGGATTCAGACAGCCCCAGCATTTT	CASSKGFRQPQHF
TRBV9	NA	NA	TRBJ2-5	TGTGCCAGCAGCGTAAAGGGGCAGGCCCAAGAGACCCAGTACTTC	CASSVKGQAQETQYF
TRBV2	many	NA	TRBJ1-3	TGTGCCAGCAGTGAGGGGGGGGCCACCTCATATTTT	CASSEGGATSYF
TRBV6-1	NA	TRBD1	TRBJ2-2	TGTGCCGGTAAACAGGGGGCGCAAACCGGGGAGCTGTTTTTT	CAGKQGAQTGELFF